This T cell receptor (beta chain) is drawn from a study of T cell responses to AZD1222 COVID-19 vaccine. A word on this clone: No antigen is known for it.

Assay used: immunoSEQ multiplex PCR; TCRdb lists only in-frame clones, some missing. The sample records over 100,000 clones, approximately 87% being singletons. Study results and caveats: Targeting of unmutated variant regions was reportedly seen in nearly half of spike-specific TCRs. Most donors were white British and more were female, and clonal diversity was possibly underestimated. Regions 160-218 and 743-854 dominated among vaccine-associated CD4 TCRs spanning spike. Spike-specific TCR breadth and depth both grew after two AZD1222 doses.

Sample: peripheral blood, taken 28 days after the second AZD1222 dose. The clonotype comes from an adult who received the AZD1222 COVID-19 vaccine.

For the CDR3, the DNA is TGCGCCAGCAGCCAAGTTATAGTGGATACGCAGTATTTT. Protein sequence: CASSQVIVDTQYF. The chain recombines TRBV4-3 with TRBJ2-3; D gene ambiguous. This CDR3 is 13 amino acids long. Germline lookup yields CDR1 LGHNA and CDR2 YSLEER. V shed 1 base and J shed 6 bases, with 8 bases lying between them.